The 18 T cell receptor beta chains below were found in one sample sequenced in a study of blood T cell repertoires in COVID-19. Here immunoSEQ multiplex PCR was the method, and the copy in TCRdb shows in-frame clones only, minus some. The sample has about 190,000 clones; 65% to 85% are singletons. Sequencing used PBMCs or T cells enriched from blood (not recorded which). These receptors all come from a woman aged 30 to 39 who had recovered from COVID-19.

The genes are TRBV5-1 and TRBJ2-5, with a tentative D call TRBD2 (6 bases). The CDR3 loop spans 13 amino acids. Germline-derived CDR1 and CDR2 are SGHRS and YFSETQ. V lost 3 bases, J lost 4 bases, and 10 bases lay in between. The DNA of the CDR3 is TGCGCCAGCAGCTATGGTAGCGGAGAGACCCAGTACTTC. Amino acids: CASSYGSGETQYF.

This clone has just a few counts. J is TRBJ2-2 and V is TRBV7-2; D unresolved. This CDR3 region has 15 residues. Germline CDR1 and CDR2: SGHTA and FQGNSA. Between the trimmed V and J ends, which lost 5 bases and 0 bases, there was a span of 10 bases. DNA for the CDR3: TGTGCCAGCAGCCCGCACCGGGCGAACACCGGGGAGCTGTTTTTT. Translating it yields CASSPHRANTGELFF. Looking up the rest from reference TRBV7-2 and TRBJ2-2 gives the full variable domain: GAGVSQSPSNKVTEKGKDVELRCDPISGHTALYWYRQSLGQGLEFLIYFQGNSAPDKSGLPSDRFSAERTGGSVSTLTIQRTQQEDSAVYLCASSPHRANTGELFFGEGSRLTVL.

The genes are TRBV6-6 and TRBJ1-1, with 9 bases lining up with TRBD1. The V gene's germline CDR1 is MNHNY and CDR2 SVGAGI (reference sequence). V gave up 4 bases and J gave up 4 bases; unmatched junction bases: 7. This CDR3 comprises 15 residues. As DNA, the CDR3 is TGTGCCAGCAGTTCCCCGGACAGGGGTAGCACTGAAGCTTTCTTT. Protein product: CASSSPDRGSTEAFF.

The chain recombines TRBV3-1 (or the pseudogene TRBV3-2) with TRBJ2-1, with a possible D match to TRBD1 (5 bases). CDR1 is LGHDT, CDR2 YNNKEL, per germline (reference sequence). The length of the CDR3 is 16 residues. V lost 4 bases to trimming and J lost 0 bases, with 13 bases between them. The CDR3 reads CASSPRTPRSYNEQFF. CDR3 sequence (DNA): TGTGCCAGCAGCCCCCGGACACCTCGCTCCTACAATGAGCAGTTCTTC.

The genes are TRBV27 and TRBJ2-3; tentative D call: TRBD2 (6 bases). This CDR3 contains 13 residues. CDR1 and CDR2 from the germline V gene are MNHEY and SMNVEV (reference sequence). Trimming took 3 bases from V and 4 from J, leaving 8 bases between them. In DNA form, the CDR3 reads TGTGCCAGCAGTTTTACTAGCTCAGATACGCAGTATTTT. It encodes CASSFTSSDTQYF.

The chain links TRBV6-5 to TRBJ2-7; 12 bases match TRBD2. CDR1 and CDR2 (germline): MNHEY, SVGAGI. Trimming took 6 bases from V and 0 from J; bases not matched to a gene: 3. The CDR3 is made up of 15 amino acids. The CDR3 spells CASSRTSGVSYEQYV. The DNA for the CDR3 is TGTGCCAGCAGCCGGACTAGCGGGGTCTCCTACGAGCAGTACGTC.

A few counts support this clone. The junction departs from the called germline gene at one end, perhaps through a read error. CDR3 region: CATSGDGGGQWPQHF. The CDR3 nucleotides read TGTGCCACCAGCGGAGACGGGGGGGGACAATGGCCCCAGCATTTT. The chain is built from TRBV15 and TRBJ1-5, with a possible D match to TRBD1 (6 bases). Germline V lookup: CDR1 LNHNV, CDR2 YYDKDF (reference sequence). The length of the CDR3 is 15 residues.

The rearrangement joins TRBV7-2 to TRBJ1-2; possible D gene TRBD1, 6 bases. The V end was cut by 5 bases, the J end by 3 bases, with 10 bases between. This CDR3 comprises 13 residues. Germline loops: CDR1 SGHTA, CDR2 FQGNSA. The CDR3 region is CASSPDSDYGYTF. The CDR3 DNA follows: TGTGCCAGCAGCCCGGACAGTGACTATGGCTACACCTTC.

A few counts support this clone. V gene TRBV13 combines with J gene TRBJ2-7; no clear D. The CDR3 has 13 amino acids. From germline, CDR1 is PRHDT and CDR2 FYEKMQ (reference sequence). V lost 8 bases and J 0 bases, leaving 11 bases between the germline ends. The CDR3 sequence: CASADSPSYEQYF. CDR3 nucleotides: TGTGCCAGCGCCGACTCTCCCTCCTACGAGCAGTACTTC.

V and J are TRBV18 and TRBJ1-1, with 10 bases fitting TRBD1. From germline, CDR1 is KGHSH and CDR2 LQKENI. V trimming: 5 bases; J trimming: 1 base; junction bases outside the gene matches: 7. This CDR3 has 16 amino acids. CDR3 region: CASSKPGTGENTEAFF. The CDR3 bases are TGTGCCAGCTCAAAACCCGGGACAGGGGAGAACACTGAAGCTTTCTTT.

The V gene is TRBV27, the J gene TRBJ1-2; D is unclear. The CDR3 is 14 amino acids. Trimming shortened V by 3 bases and J by 7 bases, and 15 bases separated the two germline ends. In germline, CDR1 is MNHEY, CDR2 SMNVEV (reference sequence). The CDR3 nucleotides are TGTGCCAGCAGTTTCTCGGCGGGGTTTGGTGGCTACACCTTC. Its translation: CASSFSAGFGGYTF.

This chain uses TRBV18 with TRBJ2-7; D gene ambiguous. The V gene's germline CDR1 is KGHSH and CDR2 LQKENI. The CDR3 extends over 13 amino acids. V was trimmed by 3 bases and J by 3 bases, leaving 9 bases between them. CDR3 bases: TGTGCCAGCTCACCCGGCGGCAGCTACGAGCAGTACTTC. This gives the protein CASSPGGSYEQYF.

The chain combines TRBV6-5 with TRBJ1-5; 9 nucleotides agree with TRBD1. CDR3 length equals 14 residues. With V trimmed by 8 bases and J by 3 bases, 5 bases remained unmatched. The germline V gene has CDR1 MNHEY and CDR2 SVGAGI. The CDR3 DNA reads as TGTGCCAGCCTCCCACAGGGGGCCAATCAGCCCCAGCATTTT. Translated: CASLPQGANQPQHF.

This clone appeared a single time. This chain connects TRBV5-6 to TRBJ1-5, with 9 bases lining up with TRBD1. The CDR3 extends over 18 amino acids. V shed 2 bases and J 2 bases; nucleotides not matched to a gene: 11. The V gene's germline CDR1 is SGHDT and CDR2 YYEEEE. CDR3 sequence: CASSFGQGRITGNQPQHF. The CDR3 nucleotides are TGTGCCAGCAGCTTTGGACAGGGGAGGATTACTGGCAATCAGCCCCAGCATTTT. Together with reference TRBV5-6 and TRBJ1-5, the CDR3 gives the full variable domain: DAGVTQSPTHLIKTRGQQVTLRCSPKSGHDTVSWYQQALGQGPQFIFQYYEEEERQRGNFPDRFSGHQFPNYSSELNVNALLLGDSALYLCASSFGQGRITGNQPQHFGDGTRLSIL.

The V and J genes are TRBV7-8 and TRBJ1-4, with unresolved D. In germline, CDR1 is SGHVS, CDR2 FQNEAQ. This CDR3 has 14 amino acids. V was pared by 1 base and J by 7 bases, with 10 bases between. The CDR3: CASSLDEDSEKLFF. In nucleotides, the CDR3 is TGTGCCAGCAGCTTAGATGAGGATTCTGAAAAACTGTTTTTT.

The chain combines TRBV5-1 with TRBJ2-7, with a tentative D call TRBD2 (6 bases). Trimming took off 4 bases at V and 4 bases at J, with 12 bases between the two ends. CDR1 SGHRS and CDR2 YFSETQ come from the germline V gene. The CDR3 totals 13 residues. As DNA, the CDR3 is TGCGCCAGCAGCGTGGGACTGGAATACGAGCAGTACTTC. Translation: CASSVGLEYEQYF.

The chain employs TRBV6-5 and TRBJ1-1; no firm D call. Trimming took off 8 bases at V and 2 bases at J, with 9 bases between the two ends. The CDR3 loop spans 12 amino acids. Germline values: CDR1 MNHEY, CDR2 SVGAGI. DNA of the CDR3: TGTGCCAGCCGTCGGGTAAACACTGAAGCTTTCTTT. Encoded protein: CASRRVNTEAFF.

The chain is built from TRBV11-2 and TRBJ2-5; 10 bases match TRBD2. The V gene end was trimmed by 1 base and the J gene end by 4 bases; junction bases not matched to a gene: 0. The CDR3 spans 14 residues. Germline lookup yields CDR1 SGHAT and CDR2 FQNNGV. CDR3 nucleotide sequence: TGTGCCAGCAGCTTAGGACTAGCGGGAGAGACCCAGTACTTC. Translating it yields CASSLGLAGETQYF.